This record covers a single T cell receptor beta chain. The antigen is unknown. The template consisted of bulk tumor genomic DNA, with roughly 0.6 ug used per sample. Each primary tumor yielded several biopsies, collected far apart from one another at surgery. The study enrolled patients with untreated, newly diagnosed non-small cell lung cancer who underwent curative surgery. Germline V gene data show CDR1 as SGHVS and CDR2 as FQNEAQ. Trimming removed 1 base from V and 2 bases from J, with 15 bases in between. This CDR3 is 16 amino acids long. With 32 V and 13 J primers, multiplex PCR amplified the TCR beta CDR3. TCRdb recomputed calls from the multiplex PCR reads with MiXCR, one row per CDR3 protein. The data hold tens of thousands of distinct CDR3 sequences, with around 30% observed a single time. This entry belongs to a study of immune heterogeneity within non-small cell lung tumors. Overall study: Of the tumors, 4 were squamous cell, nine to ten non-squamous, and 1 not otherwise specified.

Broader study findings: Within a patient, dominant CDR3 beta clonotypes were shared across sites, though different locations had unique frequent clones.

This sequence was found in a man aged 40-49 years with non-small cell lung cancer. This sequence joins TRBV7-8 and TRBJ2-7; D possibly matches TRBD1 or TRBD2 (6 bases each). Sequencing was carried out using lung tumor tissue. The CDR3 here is CASSLGGANKPYEQYF. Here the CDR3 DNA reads TGTGCCAGCAGCTTAGGGGGGGCAAACAAGCCCTACGAGCAGTACTTC.